This T cell receptor beta chain was retrieved from a study of tumor and adjacent non-tumor tissue in lung cancer. Study background: Approximately 4.2 million productive TCRbeta reads were obtained per sample on average.

CDR3 length equals 15 residues. With 0 bases clipped from V and 11 bases from J, the junction kept 9 bases outside the gene matches. Germline V gene data show CDR1 as SGHNT and CDR2 as YENEEA. Points from the study as a whole: In normal lung, the top 100 clones were significantly more dominant than in tumor. TCR diversity was significantly greater in tumor than normal lung tissue. Higher tumor TCR diversity was associated with shorter survival.

Of note for this clonotype: Its antigen remains unidentified.

The template was RNA from unsorted bulk tissue. The library came from three nested PCR rounds adapted from ARM-PCR protocols. TCRdb re-analysed the multiplex PCR reads in MiXCR, keeping a single row per CDR3 protein. The table lists 120,000 or so distinct CDR3 sequences, 66% of them singletons. The rearrangement links TRBV11-3 to TRBJ2-1; 8 bases are a match to TRBD2. The sequencing sample was made of lung tumor tissue. The TCR originated in a man in his thirties or forties with non-small cell lung cancer. The CDR3 nucleotides are TGTGCCAGCAGCTTAGACCTAGCGGGTAACATTAAGCAGTTCTTC. It translates to CASSLDLAGNIKQFF.